One sample yielded the 4 T cell receptor beta chains listed below, sequenced in a study of T cell repertoires in cytomegalovirus infection. One entry per CDR3 protein, called by TCRdb with MiXCR from the reads. This sample has roughly 280,000 distinct CDR3 sequences, with approximately 8.3% found just once. Sequenced: PBMCs. Receptors originate from a human donor in good health (CMV status not recorded). Some clones in this sample may be carry-over from other donors' samples.

This clonotype was observed many times. An end of the junction does not agree with germline; a read error may underlie this. The rearrangement uses TRBV5-1 and TRBJ2-3; TRBD1 aligns across 8 bases. The CDR3 is 14 amino acids. Germline CDR1 SGHRS, CDR2 YFSETQ. The CDR3: CASSLGQGADTQYF. The CDR3 nucleotides read TGTGCCAGCAGTCTAGGACAGGGAGCAGATACGCAGTATTTT.

This clonotype was observed at least ten times. The chain has TRBV10-3 and TRBJ2-1, with 8 bases identical to TRBD2. The ends lost 1 base at V and 5 bases at J; junction bases unmatched: 4. The CDR3 consists of 15 residues. The germline V gene encodes CDR1 ENHRY and CDR2 SYGVKD. CDR3 DNA: TGTGCCATCAGTGAGTGGGGGACTAGGAACAATGAGCAGTTCTTC. Residues: CAISEWGTRNNEQFF.

Ten or more counts support this clonotype. The chain employs TRBV7-9 and TRBJ1-1; D remains ambiguous. The germline V and J ends were trimmed by 5 bases and 3 bases, with 19 bases remaining between them. The CDR3 contains 16 residues. Germline lookup yields CDR1 SEHNR and CDR2 FQNEAQ (reference sequence). CDR3 sequence: CASSPHRAKADTEAFF. In DNA form, the CDR3 reads TGTGCCAGCAGCCCCCACCGGGCCAAGGCGGACACTGAAGCTTTCTTT.

This clonotype was counted many times. The chain couples TRBV7-9 to TRBJ2-3, with 8 positions matching TRBD1. From germline, CDR1 is SEHNR and CDR2 FQNEAQ (reference sequence). CDR3 length equals 15 residues. J gave up 4 bases and V 0 bases, and 3 bases lay outside the gene matches. This chain's CDR3 is CASSLATGGADTQYF. In DNA form, the CDR3 reads TGTGCCAGCAGCTTAGCAACAGGGGGAGCAGATACGCAGTATTTT.